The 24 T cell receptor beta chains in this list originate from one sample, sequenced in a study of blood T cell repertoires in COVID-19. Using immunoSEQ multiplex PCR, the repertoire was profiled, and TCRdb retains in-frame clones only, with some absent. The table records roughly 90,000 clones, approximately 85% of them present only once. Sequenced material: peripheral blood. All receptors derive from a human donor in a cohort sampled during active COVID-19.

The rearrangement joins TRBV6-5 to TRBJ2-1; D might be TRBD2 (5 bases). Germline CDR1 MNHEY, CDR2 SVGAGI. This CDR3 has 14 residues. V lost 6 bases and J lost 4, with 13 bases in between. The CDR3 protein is CASRSSRLYNEQFF. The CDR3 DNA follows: TGTGCCAGCAGGTCTAGCAGACTATACAATGAGCAGTTCTTC.

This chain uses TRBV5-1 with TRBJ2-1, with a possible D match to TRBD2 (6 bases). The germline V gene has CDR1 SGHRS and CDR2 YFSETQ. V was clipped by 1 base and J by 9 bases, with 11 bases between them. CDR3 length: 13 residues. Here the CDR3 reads CASSLFQGGEQFF. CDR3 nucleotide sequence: TGCGCCAGCAGCTTGTTCCAGGGAGGTGAGCAGTTCTTC.

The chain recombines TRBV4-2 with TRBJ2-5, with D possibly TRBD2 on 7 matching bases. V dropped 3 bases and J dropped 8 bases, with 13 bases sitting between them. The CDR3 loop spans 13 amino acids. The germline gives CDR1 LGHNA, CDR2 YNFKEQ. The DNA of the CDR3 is TGTGCCAGCAGCCACGGGGGGCCCGAAACCCAGTACTTC. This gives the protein CASSHGGPETQYF.

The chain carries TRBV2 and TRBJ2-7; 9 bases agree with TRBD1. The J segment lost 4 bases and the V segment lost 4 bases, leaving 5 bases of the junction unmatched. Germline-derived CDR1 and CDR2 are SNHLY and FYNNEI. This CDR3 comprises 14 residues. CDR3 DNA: TGTGCCAGCAGTGCCGGGACAGGGTTTTACGAGCAGTACTTC. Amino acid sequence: CASSAGTGFYEQYF.

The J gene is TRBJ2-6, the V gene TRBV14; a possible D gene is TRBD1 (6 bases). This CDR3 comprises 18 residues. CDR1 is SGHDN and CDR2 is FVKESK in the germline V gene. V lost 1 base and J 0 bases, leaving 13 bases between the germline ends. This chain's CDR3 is CASSQVGRGNSGANVLTF. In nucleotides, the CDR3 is TGTGCCAGCAGCCAAGTGGGCAGGGGAAACTCTGGGGCCAACGTCCTGACTTTC.

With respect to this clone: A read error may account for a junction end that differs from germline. CDR3 DNA: TGTGCCAACAGCTTAGGCGACATTCCCTACGAGCAGTACTTC. Translating gives CANSLGDIPYEQYF. This chain connects TRBV7-2 to TRBJ2-7; D unresolved. In germline, CDR1 is SGHTA, CDR2 FQGNSA. The CDR3 is 14 amino acids.

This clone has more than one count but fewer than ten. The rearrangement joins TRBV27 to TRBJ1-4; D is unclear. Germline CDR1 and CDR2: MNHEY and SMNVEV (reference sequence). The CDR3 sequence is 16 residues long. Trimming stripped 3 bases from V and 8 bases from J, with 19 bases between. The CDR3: CASSFLPADPGEKLFF. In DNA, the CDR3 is TGTGCCAGCAGTTTTCTCCCGGCAGATCCAGGCGAAAAACTGTTTTTT.

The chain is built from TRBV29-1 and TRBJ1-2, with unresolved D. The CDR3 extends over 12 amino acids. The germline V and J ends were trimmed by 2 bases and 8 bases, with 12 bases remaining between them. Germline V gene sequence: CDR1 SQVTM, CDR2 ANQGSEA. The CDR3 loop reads CSVEFMGGGYTF. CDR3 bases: TGCAGCGTTGAATTTATGGGAGGGGGCTACACCTTC.

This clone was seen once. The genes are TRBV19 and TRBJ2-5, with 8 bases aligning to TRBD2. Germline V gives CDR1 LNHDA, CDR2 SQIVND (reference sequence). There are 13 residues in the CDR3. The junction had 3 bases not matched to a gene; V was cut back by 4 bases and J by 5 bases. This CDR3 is CASSSGGRETQYF. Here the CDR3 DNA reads TGTGCCAGTAGTAGTGGCGGGAGGGAGACCCAGTACTTC.

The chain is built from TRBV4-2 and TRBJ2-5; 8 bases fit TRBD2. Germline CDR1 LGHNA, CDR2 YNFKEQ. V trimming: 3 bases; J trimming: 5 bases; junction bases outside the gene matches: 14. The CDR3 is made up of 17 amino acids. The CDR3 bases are TGTGCCAGCAGCCAGTCGCTTCGGGGGGGGGCCGCGGAGACCCAGTACTTC. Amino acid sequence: CASSQSLRGGAAETQYF.

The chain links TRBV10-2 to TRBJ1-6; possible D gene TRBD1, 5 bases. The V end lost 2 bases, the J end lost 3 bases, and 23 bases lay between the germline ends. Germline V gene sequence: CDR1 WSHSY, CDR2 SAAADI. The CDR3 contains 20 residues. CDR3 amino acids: CASSEPISLRDSFYNSPLHF. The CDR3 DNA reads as TGCGCCAGCAGTGAGCCCATATCTCTCCGAGACAGCTTCTATAATTCACCCCTCCACTTT.

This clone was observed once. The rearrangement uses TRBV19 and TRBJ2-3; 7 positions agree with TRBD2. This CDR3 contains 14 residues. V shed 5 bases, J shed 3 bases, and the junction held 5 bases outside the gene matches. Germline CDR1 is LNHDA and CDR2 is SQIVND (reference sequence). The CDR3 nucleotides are TGTGCCAGTAGTTCAAATAGCGGGACAGATACGCAGTATTTT. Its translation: CASSSNSGTDTQYF.

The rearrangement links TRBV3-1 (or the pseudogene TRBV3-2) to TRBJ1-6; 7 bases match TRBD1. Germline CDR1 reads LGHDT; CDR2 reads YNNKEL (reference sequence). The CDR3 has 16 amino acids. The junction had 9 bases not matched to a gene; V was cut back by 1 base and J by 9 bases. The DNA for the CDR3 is TGTGCCAGCAGCCAAGTATTACGACAGGGTGGTTCACCCCTCCACTTT. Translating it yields CASSQVLRQGGSPLHF.

The DNA for the CDR3 is TGTGCCAGCAGCGTAGACTGGAACACCGGGGAGCTGTTTTTT. Translating it yields CASSVDWNTGELFF. The chain uses TRBV9 and TRBJ2-2, with D hard to call. This CDR3 spans 14 amino acids. V dropped 0 bases and J dropped 1 base, with 4 bases sitting between them. The V gene's germline CDR1 is SGDLS and CDR2 YYNGEE. The entire variable domain, with the rest obtained from reference TRBV9 and TRBJ2-2, is as follows: DSGVTQTPKHLITATGQRVTLRCSPRSGDLSVYWYQQSLDQGLQFLIQYYNGEERAKGNILERFSAQQFPDLHSELNLSSLELGDSALYFCASSVDWNTGELFFGEGSRLTVL.

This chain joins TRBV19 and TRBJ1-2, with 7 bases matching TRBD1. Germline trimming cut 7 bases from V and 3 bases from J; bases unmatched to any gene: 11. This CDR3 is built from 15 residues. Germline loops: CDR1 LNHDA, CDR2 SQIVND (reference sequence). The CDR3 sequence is CASNPLGTVDYGYTF. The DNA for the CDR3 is TGTGCCAGTAATCCGCTAGGGACAGTCGACTATGGCTACACCTTC.

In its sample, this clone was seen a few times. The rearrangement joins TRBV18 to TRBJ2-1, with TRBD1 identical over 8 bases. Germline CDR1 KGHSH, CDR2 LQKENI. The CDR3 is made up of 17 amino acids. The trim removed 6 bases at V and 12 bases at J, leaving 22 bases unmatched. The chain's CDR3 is CASSPGQARRNGSGQFF. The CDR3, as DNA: TGTGCCAGCTCGCCGGGACAGGCAAGGAGGAACGGGAGTGGGCAGTTCTTC. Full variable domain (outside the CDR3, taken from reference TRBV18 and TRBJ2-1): NAGVMQNPRHLVRRRGQEARLRCSPMKGHSHVYWYRQLPEEGLKFMVYLQKENIIDESGMPKERFSAEFPKEGPSILRIQQVVRGDSAAYFCASSPGQARRNGSGQFFGPGTRLTVL.

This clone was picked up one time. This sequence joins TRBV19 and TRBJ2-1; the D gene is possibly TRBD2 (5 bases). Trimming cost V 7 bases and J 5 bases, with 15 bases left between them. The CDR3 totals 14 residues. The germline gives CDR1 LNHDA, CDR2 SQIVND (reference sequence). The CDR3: CASKTGLAHNEQFF. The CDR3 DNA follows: TGTGCCAGTAAAACTGGCCTAGCCCACAATGAGCAGTTCTTC.

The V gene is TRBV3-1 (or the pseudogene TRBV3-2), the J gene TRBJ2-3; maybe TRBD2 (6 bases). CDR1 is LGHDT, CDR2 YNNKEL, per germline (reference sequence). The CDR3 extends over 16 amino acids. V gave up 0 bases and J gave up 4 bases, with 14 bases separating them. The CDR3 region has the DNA TGTGCCAGCAGCCAAGATGGGCGCGGGGTAGCAGATACGCAGTATTTT. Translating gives CASSQDGRGVADTQYF.

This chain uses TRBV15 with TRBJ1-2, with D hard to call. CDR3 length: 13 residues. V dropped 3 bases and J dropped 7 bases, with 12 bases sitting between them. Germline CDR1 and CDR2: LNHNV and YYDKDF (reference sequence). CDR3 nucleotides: TGTGCCACCAGCAGGGTAAAGGAGGGTGGCTACACCTTC. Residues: CATSRVKEGGYTF.

The CDR3 loop is CASSFEHTEAFF. The CDR3 DNA reads as TGTGCCAGCAGTTTTGAGCACACTGAAGCTTTCTTT. V and J are TRBV12-3 or TRBV12-4 and TRBJ1-1; no firm D call. Trimming shortened V by 3 bases and J by 3 bases, and 5 bases separated the two germline ends. The CDR3 has 12 amino acids.

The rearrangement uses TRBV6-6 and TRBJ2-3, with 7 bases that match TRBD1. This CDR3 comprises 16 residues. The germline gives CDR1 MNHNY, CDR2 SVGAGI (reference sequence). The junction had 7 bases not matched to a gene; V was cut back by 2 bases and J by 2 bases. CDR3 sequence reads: CASSYLGGQSTDTQYF. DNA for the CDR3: TGTGCCAGCAGTTACCTTGGGGGACAGTCCACAGATACGCAGTATTTT.

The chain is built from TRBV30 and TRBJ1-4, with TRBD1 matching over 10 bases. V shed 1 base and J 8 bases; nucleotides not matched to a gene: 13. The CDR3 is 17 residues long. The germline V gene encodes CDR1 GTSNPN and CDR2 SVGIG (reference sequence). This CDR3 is CAWSAGTGAEILEKLFF. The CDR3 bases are TGTGCCTGGAGTGCAGGGACAGGGGCCGAAATCTTGGAAAAACTGTTTTTT. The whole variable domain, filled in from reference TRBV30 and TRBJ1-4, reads SQTIHQWPATLVQPVGSPLSLECTVEGTSNPNLYWYRQAAGRGLQLLFYSVGIGQISSEVPQNLSASRPQDRQFILSSKKLLLSDSGFYLCAWSAGTGAEILEKLFFGSGTQLSVL.

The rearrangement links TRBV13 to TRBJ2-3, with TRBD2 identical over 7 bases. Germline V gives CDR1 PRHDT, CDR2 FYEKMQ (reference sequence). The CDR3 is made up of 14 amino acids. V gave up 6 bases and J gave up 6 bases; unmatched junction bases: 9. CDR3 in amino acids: CASSSGPGGDTQYF. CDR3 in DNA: TGTGCCAGCAGTTCTGGACCCGGGGGGGATACGCAGTATTTT.

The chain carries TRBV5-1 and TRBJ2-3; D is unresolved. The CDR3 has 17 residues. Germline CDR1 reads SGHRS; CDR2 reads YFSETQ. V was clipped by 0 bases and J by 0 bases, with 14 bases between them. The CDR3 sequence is CASSLDPSGTSTDTQYF. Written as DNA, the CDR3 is TGCGCCAGCAGCTTGGATCCCTCAGGAACTAGCACAGATACGCAGTATTTT.